The 2 T cell receptor beta chains below were found in one sample sequenced in a study of T cells in Graves' hyperthyroidism and ophthalmopathy. Amplified regions were TCR beta CDR3 sequences from RNA transcripts. Primed by the HTBI set, a first-round RT-PCR was run on the TCR CDR3. MiXCR, run by TCRdb on the multiplex PCR reads, gives a single entry per CDR3 protein. Of 300,000 to 350,000 distinct CDR3 sequences in the sample, roughly a fifth are singletons; the top ten hold around 50%. Source material: blood. The source is a woman aged 45-60 years with Graves' hyperthyroidism.

This clonotype came up a few times. This chain links TRBV6-1 with TRBJ2-1; TRBD2 matches at 8 bases. Per germline, CDR1 MNHNS and CDR2 SASEGT. V lost 1 base and J lost 2; bases outside the gene matches: 4. The CDR3 is 16 residues long. CDR3 sequence (DNA): TGTGCCAGCAGTGAAGTAGGAGCGGGAGCCTACAATGAGCAGTTCTTC. Its translation: CASSEVGAGAYNEQFF.

This clonotype was observed many times. The rearrangement uses TRBV28 and TRBJ2-7, with 7 bases that match TRBD1. Germline V gene lookup returns CDR1 MDHEN and CDR2 SYDVKM. The CDR3 is 13 amino acids. Germline trimming cut 0 bases from V and 5 bases from J; bases unmatched to any gene: 1. CDR3 residues: CASSLWDRNEQYF. The CDR3 DNA reads as TGTGCCAGCAGTTTATGGGACAGGAACGAGCAGTACTTC.